The TCR beta chain described here comes from a study of metastatic and nonmetastatic thyroid tumors. Regarding the study as a whole: The reported finding was significantly higher TCR beta diversity in malignant thyroid tumors relative to benign nodules, in blood and tumor.

The germline V gene encodes CDR1 LNHDA and CDR2 SQIVND (reference sequence). CDR3 length: 17 amino acids. Trimming took 3 bases from V and 0 from J; bases not matched to a gene: 1. Authors' data handling: Building a distant-metastasis classifier for papillary thyroid cancer drew on CDR3 differences across clinicopathological groups. TCRdb re-clonotyped the PCR reads via MiXCR. The V and J calls here are based on TCRdb, not the publication. The data hold roughly 36,000 clones, with 11% observed a single time. Before thyroid surgery, none of the patients had received any treatment. This clone was observed many times. The antigen remains unidentified.

Source material: blood. This chain connects TRBV19 to TRBJ2-6; TRBD1 matches 11 bases. The TCR comes from a female donor with papillary thyroid cancer or a benign thyroid nodule (not recorded which). Some clones in this sample may be carry-over from other donors' samples. This chain's CDR3 is CASSIGQGASGANVLTF. The CDR3 DNA reads as TGTGCCAGTAGTATCGGACAGGGGGCCTCTGGGGCCAACGTCCTGACTTTC.